This passage covers 18 T cell receptor beta chains from one sample sequenced in a study of beta chain features in type 1 diabetes. What was sequenced were expressed TCRB transcripts, since all of the isolated RNA had been reverse transcribed. Generated by immunoSEQ multiplex PCR, the TCRdb table keeps only in-frame clones and is missing some. The profile shows 250,000 to 350,000 clones, roughly 13% of them singletons. Their target antigens are unknown. General study results and limits: A moderate, significant TCRB CDR3 shortening appeared in type 1 diabetes across four CD4+ subsets.

The source material was naive CD4+ T cells from blood. The receptor source for this set is a man aged 25 to 40 with type 1 diabetes.

This clone appeared a few times. The genes are TRBV9 and TRBJ2-1; tentative D call: TRBD2 (5 bases). The ends were cut back, 0 bases at V and 4 bases at J, with 11 bases in the middle. The CDR3 runs to 15 residues. Germline lookup yields CDR1 SGDLS and CDR2 YYNGEE. CDR3 region: CASSVEGDLYNEQFF. In DNA form, the CDR3 reads TGTGCCAGCAGCGTAGAGGGAGATCTATACAATGAGCAGTTCTTC. Based on the CDR3 plus reference TRBV9 and TRBJ2-1, the full variable domain is DSGVTQTPKHLITATGQRVTLRCSPRSGDLSVYWYQQSLDQGLQFLIQYYNGEERAKGNILERFSAQQFPDLHSELNLSSLELGDSALYFCASSVEGDLYNEQFFGPGTRLTVL.

V is TRBV27 and J is TRBJ2-7; TRBD1 aligns across 10 bases. The ends lost 7 bases at V and 4 bases at J; junction bases unmatched: 4. The CDR3 totals 13 residues. Germline V lookup: CDR1 MNHEY, CDR2 SMNVEV (reference sequence). CDR3 residues: CASISGQGYEQYF. The CDR3, as DNA: TGTGCCAGCATCTCGGGACAGGGGTACGAGCAGTACTTC.

This clone showed up just a few times. This chain uses TRBV5-1 with TRBJ2-1, with 7 positions matching TRBD2. CDR3 size: 16 residues. Per the germline V gene, CDR1 is SGHRS and CDR2 is YFSETQ. V was pared by 4 bases and J by 5 bases, with 12 bases of the junction left unmatched. CDR3 bases: TGCGCCAGCAGCCCAACGGCGGGAGAGAACCACAATGAGCAGTTCTTC. Its translation is CASSPTAGENHNEQFF.

This clone came up a few times. The chain links TRBV30 to TRBJ2-1, with no clear D. The CDR3 has 14 residues. Germline V CDR1 and CDR2: GTSNPN, SVGIG (reference sequence). V dropped 4 bases and J dropped 0 bases, with 10 bases sitting between them. CDR3 region: CAWKPPSSYNEQFF. The CDR3 DNA follows: TGTGCCTGGAAGCCCCCGAGCTCCTACAATGAGCAGTTCTTC.

This chain connects TRBV7-2 to TRBJ2-5; D is possibly TRBD2 (6 bases). Germline V gives CDR1 SGHTA, CDR2 FQGNSA. CDR3 length: 16 residues. The V end was cut by 2 bases, the J end by 5 bases, with 18 bases between. CDR3 nucleotides: TGTGCCAGCAGCTTATTAATGGCGGGAACGGGGGAGACCCAGTACTTC. It translates to CASSLLMAGTGETQYF.

CDR3 sequence reads: CASRNRLASSANNEQFF. The DNA for the CDR3 is TGTGCCAGTAGGAACAGACTAGCCTCCTCCGCGAACAATGAGCAGTTCTTC. V and J are TRBV19 and TRBJ2-1; 7 positions agree with TRBD2. With V trimmed by 6 bases and J by 5 bases, 16 bases remained unmatched. The CDR3 sequence is 17 residues long. Germline V lookup: CDR1 LNHDA, CDR2 SQIVND (reference sequence).

This clone was recorded a few times. The chain combines TRBV2 with TRBJ2-2, with D maybe TRBD2 (5 bases). Germline V gene data show CDR1 as SNHLY and CDR2 as FYNNEI. Trimming shortened V by 6 bases and J by 3 bases, and 11 bases separated the two germline ends. The CDR3 totals 14 residues. The CDR3 sequence is CASSGDYYTGELFF. The CDR3 DNA follows: TGTGCCAGCAGCGGGGATTATTACACCGGGGAGCTGTTTTTT.

The V and J genes are TRBV2 and TRBJ2-7; 10 nucleotides match TRBD2. The V segment lost 7 bases and the J segment 0 bases; nucleotides outside the gene matches: 6. The CDR3 runs to 15 residues. Germline-derived CDR1 and CDR2 are SNHLY and FYNNEI. The CDR3 is CASIPTSGLSYEQYF. As DNA, the CDR3 is TGTGCCAGCATACCGACTAGCGGGCTCTCCTACGAGCAGTACTTC.

The chain combines TRBV21-1 with TRBJ2-7; no check of the table's D call, TRBD2, against the DNA was made. TRBV21-1 is recorded as a pseudogene. The CDR3 runs 16 residues. The CDR3 here is CASIPQRTSGRGEQYF. CDR3 DNA sequence: TGTGCCAGCATCCCCCAAAGGACTAGCGGGAGGGGCGAGCAGTACTTC.

The rearrangement joins TRBV5-1 to TRBJ2-3; 7 bases line up with TRBD2. Germline V gene data show CDR1 as SGHRS and CDR2 as YFSETQ. The trim removed 4 bases at V and 3 bases at J, leaving 5 bases unmatched. The CDR3 is made up of 14 amino acids. CDR3 residues: CASSDVGGTDTQYF. In DNA form, the CDR3 reads TGCGCCAGCAGCGATGTCGGGGGGACAGATACGCAGTATTTT.

The rearrangement uses TRBV5-4 and TRBJ2-3; the match to TRBD2 covers 7 bases. Germline trimming cut 10 bases from V and 0 bases from J; bases unmatched to any gene: 11. Germline V gene sequence: CDR1 SGHNT, CDR2 YYREEE (reference sequence). The CDR3 is 15 residues long. CDR3 amino acids: CASKLSGTSTDTQYF. In nucleotides, the CDR3 is TGTGCCTCCAAATTGAGCGGGACGAGCACAGATACGCAGTATTTT.

This chain's CDR3 is CASSWGQGAGEQYF. CDR3 nucleotides: TGTGCCAGCAGCTGGGGACAGGGGGCGGGCGAGCAGTACTTC. The rearrangement links TRBV6-5 to TRBJ2-7, with 12 bases aligning to TRBD1. The CDR3 runs 14 residues. Trimming cost V 6 bases and J 6 bases; bases outside gene matches: 6. Looked up from germline, CDR1 is MNHEY and CDR2 is SVGAGI.

The rearrangement uses TRBV7-9 and TRBJ2-7; D possibly corresponds to TRBD2 (6 bases). CDR3 length equals 16 residues. Germline values: CDR1 SEHNR, CDR2 FQNEAQ (reference sequence). V was clipped by 1 base and J by 0 bases, with 13 bases between them. In DNA form, the CDR3 reads TGTGCCAGCAGCTTAGTCCTGGCGGGGTCCTCCTACGAGCAGTACTTC. Its protein is CASSLVLAGSSYEQYF.

This clone was detected a few times. The chain is built from TRBV6-1 and TRBJ2-1, with 10 bases fitting TRBD2. The length of the CDR3 is 17 residues. V dropped 4 bases and J dropped 0; count of bases not matched to a gene: 6. CDR1 and CDR2 (germline): MNHNS, SASEGT. Written as DNA, the CDR3 is TGTGCCAGCAGTGGGACTAGCGGCTCTATCTCCTACAATGAGCAGTTCTTC. Its protein product is CASSGTSGSISYNEQFF.

In its sample, this clone was seen a few times. This sequence joins TRBV2 and TRBJ2-7; 8 nucleotides agree with TRBD1. Per the germline V gene, CDR1 is SNHLY and CDR2 is FYNNEI. The CDR3 spans 14 residues. V shed 4 bases, J shed 2 bases, and the junction held 4 bases outside the gene matches. The CDR3 DNA sequence: TGTGCCAGCAGTGCCGGACAGGGCCCCTACGAGCAGTACTTC. The encoded protein is CASSAGQGPYEQYF.

In this sample, this clone turned up a few times. This chain links TRBV7-2 with TRBJ2-3; a possible D gene is TRBD2 (6 bases). The germline gives CDR1 SGHTA, CDR2 FQGNSA. The CDR3 contains 16 residues. Deletions cut 0 bases from V and 3 bases from J, with 13 bases between. In DNA form, the CDR3 reads TGTGCCAGCAGCTTAGCGTGGGGCGCGGGGACAGATACGCAGTATTTT. This sequence encodes CASSLAWGAGTDTQYF.

This clone was picked up a small number of times. The genes are TRBV12-5 and TRBJ1-3; D is possibly TRBD1 (6 bases). Between the trimmed V and J ends, which lost 5 bases and 3 bases, there was a span of 11 bases. Germline V gives CDR1 LGHNT, CDR2 FRNRAP. This CDR3 has 14 amino acids. The CDR3 region is CASGPGGGGNTIYF. CDR3 bases: TGTGCTAGTGGTCCGGGAGGGGGTGGAAACACCATATATTTT.

The rearrangement joins TRBV5-4 to TRBJ2-2, with TRBD2 identical over 11 bases. Germline values: CDR1 SGHNT, CDR2 YYREEE (reference sequence). The J segment lost 6 bases and the V segment lost 0 bases, leaving 1 base of the junction unmatched. This CDR3 is 15 amino acids long. The CDR3 DNA sequence: TGTGCCAGCAGCTTGGATAGCGGGAGGGCCGGGGAGCTGTTTTTT. It specifies CASSLDSGRAGELFF.